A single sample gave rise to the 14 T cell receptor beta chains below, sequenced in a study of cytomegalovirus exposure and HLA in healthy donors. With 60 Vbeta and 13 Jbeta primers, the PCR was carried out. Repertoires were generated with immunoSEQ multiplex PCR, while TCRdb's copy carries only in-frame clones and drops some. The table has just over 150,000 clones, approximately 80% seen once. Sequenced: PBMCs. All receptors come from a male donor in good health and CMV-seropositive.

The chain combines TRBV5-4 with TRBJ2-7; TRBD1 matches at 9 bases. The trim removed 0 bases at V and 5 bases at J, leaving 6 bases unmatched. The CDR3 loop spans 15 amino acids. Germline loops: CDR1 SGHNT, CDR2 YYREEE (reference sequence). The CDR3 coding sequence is TGTGCCAGCAGCTTGGTGGGGACAGGGTCCAACGAGCAGTACTTC. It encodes CASSLVGTGSNEQYF.

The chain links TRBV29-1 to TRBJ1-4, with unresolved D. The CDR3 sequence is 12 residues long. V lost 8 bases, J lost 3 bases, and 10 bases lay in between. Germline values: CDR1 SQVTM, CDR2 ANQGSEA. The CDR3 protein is CSYTGSNEKLFF. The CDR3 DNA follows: TGCAGCTATACGGGGTCTAATGAAAAACTGTTTTTT.

The CDR3 region has the DNA TGTGCCAGCAGAGTCGGGACTAGCGAAAAAGAGACCCAGTACTTC. Translation gives CASRVGTSEKETQYF. The rearrangement joins TRBV7-2 to TRBJ2-5, with TRBD2 identical over 10 bases. The V and J ends lost 6 bases and 3 bases, in that order; junction bases with no gene match: 7. This CDR3 has 15 amino acids. CDR1 and CDR2 (germline): SGHTA, FQGNSA.

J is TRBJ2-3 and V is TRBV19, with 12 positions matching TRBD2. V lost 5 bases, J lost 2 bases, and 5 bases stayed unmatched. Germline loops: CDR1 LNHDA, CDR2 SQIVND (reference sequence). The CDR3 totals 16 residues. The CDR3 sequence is CASSFRLAGVTDTQYF. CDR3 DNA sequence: TGTGCCAGTAGTTTCCGACTAGCGGGAGTCACAGATACGCAGTATTTT.

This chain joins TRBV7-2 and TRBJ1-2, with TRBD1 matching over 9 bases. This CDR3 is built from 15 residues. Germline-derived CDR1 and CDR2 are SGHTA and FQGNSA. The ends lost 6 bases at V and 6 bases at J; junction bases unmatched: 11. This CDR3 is CASRDVGDRVNGYTF. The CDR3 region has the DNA TGTGCCAGCAGGGACGTAGGGGACAGGGTTAATGGCTACACCTTC. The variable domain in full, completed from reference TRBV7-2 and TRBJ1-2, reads GAGVSQSPSNKVTEKGKDVELRCDPISGHTALYWYRQSLGQGLEFLIYFQGNSAPDKSGLPSDRFSAERTGGSVSTLTIQRTQQEDSAVYLCASRDVGDRVNGYTFGSGTRLTVV.

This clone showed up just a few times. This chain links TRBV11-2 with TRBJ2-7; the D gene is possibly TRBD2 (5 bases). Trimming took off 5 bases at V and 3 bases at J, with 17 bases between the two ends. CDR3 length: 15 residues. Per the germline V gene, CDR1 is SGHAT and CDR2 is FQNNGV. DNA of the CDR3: TGTGCCAGCAGCCTGGTCGGGGTAGGATTCTACGAGCAGTACTTC. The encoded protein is CASSLVGVGFYEQYF.

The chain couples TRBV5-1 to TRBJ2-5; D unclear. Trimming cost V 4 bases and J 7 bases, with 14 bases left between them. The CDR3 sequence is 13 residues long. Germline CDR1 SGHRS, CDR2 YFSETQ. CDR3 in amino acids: CASSGSQEGTQYF. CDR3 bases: TGCGCCAGCAGCGGAAGTCAGGAAGGGACCCAGTACTTC.

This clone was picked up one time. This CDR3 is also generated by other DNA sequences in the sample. Written as DNA, the CDR3 is TGTGCCAGCAGCTTAGTGGGACAGGGAAGTTACGAGCAGTACTTC. This codes for CASSLVGQGSYEQYF. This chain connects TRBV7-2 to TRBJ2-7; 9 bases align to TRBD1. J gave up 4 bases and V 1 base, and 5 bases lay outside the gene matches. Germline-derived CDR1 and CDR2 are SGHTA and FQGNSA. CDR3 length: 15 amino acids.

CDR3 sequence: CASSSGLAVWDEQFF. CDR3 DNA sequence: TGTGCCAGTAGTTCGGGACTAGCGGTGTGGGATGAGCAGTTCTTC. The gene calls are TRBV19 and TRBJ2-1; 11 nucleotides line up with TRBD2. Trimming took 5 bases from V and 8 from J; bases not matched to a gene: 8. Germline V gene data show CDR1 as LNHDA and CDR2 as SQIVND (reference sequence). The CDR3 runs 15 residues.

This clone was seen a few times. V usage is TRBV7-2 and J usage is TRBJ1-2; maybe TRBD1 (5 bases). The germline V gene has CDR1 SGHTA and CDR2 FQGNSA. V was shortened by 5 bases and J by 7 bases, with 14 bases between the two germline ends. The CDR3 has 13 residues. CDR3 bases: TGTGCCAGCAGCCCAACGACAGTACCTGGCTACACCTTC. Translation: CASSPTTVPGYTF.

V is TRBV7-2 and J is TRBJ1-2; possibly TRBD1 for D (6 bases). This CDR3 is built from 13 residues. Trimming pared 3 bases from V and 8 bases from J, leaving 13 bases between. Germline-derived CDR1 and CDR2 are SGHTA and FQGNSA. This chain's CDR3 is CASSFSTGRGYTF. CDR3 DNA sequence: TGTGCCAGCAGCTTCTCCACAGGGCGGGGCTACACCTTC.

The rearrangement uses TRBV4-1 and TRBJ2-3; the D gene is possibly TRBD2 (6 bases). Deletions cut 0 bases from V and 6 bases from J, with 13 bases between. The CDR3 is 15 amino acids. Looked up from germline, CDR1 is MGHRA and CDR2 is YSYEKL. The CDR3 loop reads CASSQDAFGGDTQYF. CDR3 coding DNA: TGCGCCAGCAGCCAAGATGCGTTCGGGGGTGATACGCAGTATTTT.

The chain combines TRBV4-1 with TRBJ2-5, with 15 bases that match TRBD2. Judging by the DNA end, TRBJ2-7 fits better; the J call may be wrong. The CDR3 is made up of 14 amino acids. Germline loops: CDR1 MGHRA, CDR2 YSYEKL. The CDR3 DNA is TGCGCCAGCAGCGGACTAGCGGGGGGGGTCGAGCAGTACTTC. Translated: CASSGLAGGVEQYF.

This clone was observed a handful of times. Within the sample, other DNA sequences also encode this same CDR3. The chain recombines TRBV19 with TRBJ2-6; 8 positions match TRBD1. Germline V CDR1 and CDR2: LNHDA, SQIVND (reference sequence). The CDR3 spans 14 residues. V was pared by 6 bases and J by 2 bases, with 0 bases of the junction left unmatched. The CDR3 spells CASRQGAGANVLTF. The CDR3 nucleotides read TGTGCCAGTAGACAGGGGGCTGGGGCCAACGTCCTGACTTTC.